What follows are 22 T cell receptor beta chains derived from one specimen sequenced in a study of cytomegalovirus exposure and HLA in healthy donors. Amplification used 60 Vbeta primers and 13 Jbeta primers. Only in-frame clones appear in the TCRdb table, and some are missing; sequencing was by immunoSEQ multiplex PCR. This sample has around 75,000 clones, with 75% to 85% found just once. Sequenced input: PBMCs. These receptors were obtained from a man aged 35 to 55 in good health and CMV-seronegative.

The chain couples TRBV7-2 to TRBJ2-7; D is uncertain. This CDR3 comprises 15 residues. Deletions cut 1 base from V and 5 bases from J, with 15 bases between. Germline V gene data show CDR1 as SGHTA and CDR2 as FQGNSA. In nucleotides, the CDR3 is TGTGCCAGCAGCTTAGATCGTCAGGCACAGAACGAGCAGTACTTC. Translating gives CASSLDRQAQNEQYF.

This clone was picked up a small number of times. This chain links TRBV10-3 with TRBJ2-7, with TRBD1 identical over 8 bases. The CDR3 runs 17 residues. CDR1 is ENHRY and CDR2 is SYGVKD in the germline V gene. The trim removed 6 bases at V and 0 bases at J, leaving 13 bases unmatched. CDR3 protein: CAIRAGTGLFDSYEQYF. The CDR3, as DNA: TGTGCCATCAGAGCCGGGACAGGTCTCTTCGACTCCTACGAGCAGTACTTC.

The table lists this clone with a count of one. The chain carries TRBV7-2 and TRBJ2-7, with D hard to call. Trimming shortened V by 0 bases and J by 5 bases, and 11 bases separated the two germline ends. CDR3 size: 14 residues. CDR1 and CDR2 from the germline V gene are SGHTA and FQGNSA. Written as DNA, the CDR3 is TGTGCCAGCAGCTTAGCGGCAGGAAGCCACGAGCAGTACTTC. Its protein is CASSLAAGSHEQYF.

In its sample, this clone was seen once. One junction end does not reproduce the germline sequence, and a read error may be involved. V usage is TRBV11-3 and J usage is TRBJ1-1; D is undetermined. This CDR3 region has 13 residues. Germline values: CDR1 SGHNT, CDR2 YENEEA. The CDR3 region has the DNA TGTGCCAGCAGCTTGGGCGGGAACACTGAAGCTTCCTTT. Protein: CASSLGGNTEASF.

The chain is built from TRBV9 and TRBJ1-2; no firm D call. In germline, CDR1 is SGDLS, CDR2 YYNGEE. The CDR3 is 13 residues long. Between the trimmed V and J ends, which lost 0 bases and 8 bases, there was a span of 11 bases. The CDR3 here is CASSVDAGTGYTF. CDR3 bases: TGTGCCAGCAGCGTAGACGCAGGAACGGGCTACACCTTC.

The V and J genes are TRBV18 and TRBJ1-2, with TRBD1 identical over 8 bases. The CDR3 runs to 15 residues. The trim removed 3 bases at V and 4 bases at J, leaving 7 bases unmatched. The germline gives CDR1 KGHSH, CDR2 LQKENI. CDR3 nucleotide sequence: TGTGCCAGCTCACCCGGACAGGGTGGGTTCTATGGCTACACCTTC. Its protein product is CASSPGQGGFYGYTF.

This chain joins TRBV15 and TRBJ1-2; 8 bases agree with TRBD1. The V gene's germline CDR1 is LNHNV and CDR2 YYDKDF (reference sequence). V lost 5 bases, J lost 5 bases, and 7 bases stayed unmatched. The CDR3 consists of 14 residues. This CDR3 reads CATSLKDRAYGYTF. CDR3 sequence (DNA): TGTGCCACCAGCTTAAAGGACAGGGCGTATGGCTACACCTTC.

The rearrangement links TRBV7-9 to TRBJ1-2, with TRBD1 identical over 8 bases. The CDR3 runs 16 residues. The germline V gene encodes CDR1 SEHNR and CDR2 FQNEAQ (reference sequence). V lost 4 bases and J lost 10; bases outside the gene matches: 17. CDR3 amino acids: CASSSGQGAAFKDYTF. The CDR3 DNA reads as TGTGCCAGCAGCTCCGGCCAGGGGGCGGCATTTAAGGACTACACCTTC.

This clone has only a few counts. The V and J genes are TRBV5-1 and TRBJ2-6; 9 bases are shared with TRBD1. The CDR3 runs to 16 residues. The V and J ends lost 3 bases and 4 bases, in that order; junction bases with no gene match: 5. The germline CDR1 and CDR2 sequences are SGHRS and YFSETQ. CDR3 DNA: TGCGCCAGCAGCTCCCGGGACAGGGTCGGGGCCAACGTCCTGACTTTC. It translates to CASSSRDRVGANVLTF. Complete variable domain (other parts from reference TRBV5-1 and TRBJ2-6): KAGVTQTPRYLIKTRGQQVTLSCSPISGHRSVSWYQQTPGQGLQFLFEYFSETQRNKGNFPGRFSGRQFSNSRSEMNVSTLELGDSALYLCASSSRDRVGANVLTFGAGSRLTVL.

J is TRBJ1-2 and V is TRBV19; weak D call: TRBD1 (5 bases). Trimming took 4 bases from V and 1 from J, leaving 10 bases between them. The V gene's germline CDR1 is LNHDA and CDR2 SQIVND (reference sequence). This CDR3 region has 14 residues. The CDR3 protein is CASSKTANNYGYTF. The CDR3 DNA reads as TGTGCCAGTAGTAAGACAGCAAATAACTATGGCTACACCTTC.

DNA of the CDR3: TGCGCCAGCAGCTCCGGACAGGGGAGTGGGGCCTATAATTCACCCCTCCACTTT. This translates into CASSSGQGSGAYNSPLHF. The chain has TRBV5-1 and TRBJ1-6, with 9 positions matching TRBD1. The CDR3 is made up of 18 amino acids. Losses at the gene ends were 3 bases for V and 2 bases for J; bases not matched to a gene: 9. CDR1 and CDR2 (germline): SGHRS, YFSETQ.

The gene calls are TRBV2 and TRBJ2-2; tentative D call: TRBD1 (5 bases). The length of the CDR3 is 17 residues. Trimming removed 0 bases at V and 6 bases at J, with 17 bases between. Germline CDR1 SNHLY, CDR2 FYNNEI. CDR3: CASSEALNRLAAGELFF. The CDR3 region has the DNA TGTGCCAGCAGTGAAGCGCTTAACAGGCTCGCCGCCGGGGAGCTGTTTTTT. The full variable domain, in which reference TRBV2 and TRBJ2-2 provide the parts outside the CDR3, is EPEVTQTPSHQVTQMGQEVILRCVPISNHLYFYWYRQILGQKVEFLVSFYNNEISEKSEIFDDQFSVERPDGSNFTLKIRSTKLEDSAMYFCASSEALNRLAAGELFFGEGSRLTVL.

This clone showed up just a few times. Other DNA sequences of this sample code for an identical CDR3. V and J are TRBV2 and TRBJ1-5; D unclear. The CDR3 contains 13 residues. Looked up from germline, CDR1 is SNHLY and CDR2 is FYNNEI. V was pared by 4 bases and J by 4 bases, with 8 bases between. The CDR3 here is CASSGTGNQPQHF. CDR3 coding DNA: TGTGCCAGCAGTGGGACGGGGAATCAGCCCCAGCATTTT.

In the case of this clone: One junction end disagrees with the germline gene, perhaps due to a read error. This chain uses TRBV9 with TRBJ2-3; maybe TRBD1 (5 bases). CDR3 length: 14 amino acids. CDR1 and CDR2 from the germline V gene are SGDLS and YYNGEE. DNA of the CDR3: TGTGCCAGCAGCGTCCCTGACAGCACATATACGCAGTATTTT. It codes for CASSVPDSTYTQYF.

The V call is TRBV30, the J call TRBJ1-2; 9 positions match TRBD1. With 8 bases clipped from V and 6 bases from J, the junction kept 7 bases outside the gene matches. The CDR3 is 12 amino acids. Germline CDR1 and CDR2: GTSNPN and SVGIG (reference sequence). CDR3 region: CAGKTGGNGYTF. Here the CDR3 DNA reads TGTGCCGGTAAAACAGGGGGCAATGGCTACACCTTC.

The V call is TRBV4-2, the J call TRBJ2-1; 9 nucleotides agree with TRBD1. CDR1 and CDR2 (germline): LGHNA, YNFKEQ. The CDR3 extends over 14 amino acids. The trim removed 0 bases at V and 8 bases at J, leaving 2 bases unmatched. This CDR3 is CASSQEGQGYEQFF. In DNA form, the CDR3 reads TGTGCCAGCAGCCAAGAAGGACAGGGGTATGAGCAGTTCTTC.

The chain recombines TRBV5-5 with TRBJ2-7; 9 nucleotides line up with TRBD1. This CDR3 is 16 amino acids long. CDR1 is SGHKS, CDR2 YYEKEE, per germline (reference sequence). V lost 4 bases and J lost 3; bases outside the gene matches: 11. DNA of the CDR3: TGTGCCAGCAGCGTATCCGGGACAGGGACGGTCTACGAGCAGTACTTC. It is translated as CASSVSGTGTVYEQYF.

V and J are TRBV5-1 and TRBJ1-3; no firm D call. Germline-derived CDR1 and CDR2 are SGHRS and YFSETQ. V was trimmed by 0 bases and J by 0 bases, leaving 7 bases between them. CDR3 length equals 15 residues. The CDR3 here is CASSLGSSSGNTIYF. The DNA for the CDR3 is TGCGCCAGCAGCTTGGGGTCCAGCTCTGGAAACACCATATATTTT.

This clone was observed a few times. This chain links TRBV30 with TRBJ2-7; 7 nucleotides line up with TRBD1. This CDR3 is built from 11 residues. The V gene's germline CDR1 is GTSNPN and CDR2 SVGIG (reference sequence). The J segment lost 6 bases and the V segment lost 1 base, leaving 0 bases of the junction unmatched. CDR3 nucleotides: TGTGCCTGGAGTGGGACAGGCGAGCAGTACTTC. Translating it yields CAWSGTGEQYF. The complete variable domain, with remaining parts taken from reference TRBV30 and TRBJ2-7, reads SQTIHQWPATLVQPVGSPLSLECTVEGTSNPNLYWYRQAAGRGLQLLFYSVGIGQISSEVPQNLSASRPQDRQFILSSKKLLLSDSGFYLCAWSGTGEQYFGPGTRLTVT.

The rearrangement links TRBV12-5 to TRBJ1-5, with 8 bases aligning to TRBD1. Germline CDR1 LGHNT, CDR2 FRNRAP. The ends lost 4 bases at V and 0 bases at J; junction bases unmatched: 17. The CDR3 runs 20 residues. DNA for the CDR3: TGTGCTAGTGGTTCGCAGGGGGCAAGGGGCCTTTCTTATAGCAATCAGCCCCAGCATTTT. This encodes CASGSQGARGLSYSNQPQHF.

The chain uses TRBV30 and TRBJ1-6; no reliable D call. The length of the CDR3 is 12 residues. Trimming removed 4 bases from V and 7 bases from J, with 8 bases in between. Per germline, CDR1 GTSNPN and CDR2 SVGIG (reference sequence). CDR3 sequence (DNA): TGTGCCTGGAACCGGGAGAATTCACCCCTCCACTTT. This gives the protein CAWNRENSPLHF.

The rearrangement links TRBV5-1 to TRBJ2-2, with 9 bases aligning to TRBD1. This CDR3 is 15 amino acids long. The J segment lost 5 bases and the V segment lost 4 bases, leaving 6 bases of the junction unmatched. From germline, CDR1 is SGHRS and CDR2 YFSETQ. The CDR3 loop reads CASSPRTGETGELFF. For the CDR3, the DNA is TGCGCCAGCAGCCCCCGGACAGGGGAAACCGGGGAGCTGTTTTTT.